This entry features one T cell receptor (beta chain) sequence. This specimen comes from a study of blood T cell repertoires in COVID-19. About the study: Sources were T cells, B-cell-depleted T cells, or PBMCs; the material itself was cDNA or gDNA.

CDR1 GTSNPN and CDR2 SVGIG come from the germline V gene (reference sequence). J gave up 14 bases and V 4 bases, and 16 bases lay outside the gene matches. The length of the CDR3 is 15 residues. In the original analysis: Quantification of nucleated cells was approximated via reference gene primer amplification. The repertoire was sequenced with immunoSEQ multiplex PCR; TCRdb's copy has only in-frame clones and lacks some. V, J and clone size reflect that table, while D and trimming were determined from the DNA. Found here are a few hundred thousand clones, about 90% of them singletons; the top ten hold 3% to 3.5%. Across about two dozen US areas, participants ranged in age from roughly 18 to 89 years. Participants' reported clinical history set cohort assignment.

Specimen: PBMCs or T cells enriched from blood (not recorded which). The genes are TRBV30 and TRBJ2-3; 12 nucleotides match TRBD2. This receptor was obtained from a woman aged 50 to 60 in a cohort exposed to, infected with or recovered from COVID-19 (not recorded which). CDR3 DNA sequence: TGTGCCTGGAACGACTTTACTAGCGGGGGGCCAGGTTCGTATTTT. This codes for CAWNDFTSGGPGSYF.